This record looks at one T cell receptor (beta chain) sequence and its context. The source of the sample is a study of shared clonotypes between healthy human individuals. Some clones are missing from TCRdb's copy, which holds only in-frame ones; the method was immunoSEQ multiplex PCR. The table lists some 2.4 million clones, over 85% of them singletons. There are 17 residues in the CDR3. V lost 1 base, J lost 3 bases, and 4 bases stayed unmatched. Looked up from germline, CDR1 is LGHNA and CDR2 is YNFKEQ. The specimen was naive CD4+ T cells from PBMCs. Subset described: CD45RA+ positively selected. The receptor's source is a man between 18 and 29 years old in good health. Some clones in this sample may be carry-over from other donors' samples. V usage is TRBV4-2 and J usage is TRBJ2-3; 13 bases align to TRBD2. The CDR3 nucleotides are TGTGCCAGCAGCCAAGCCCCACTAGCGGGAGGGACAGATACGCAGTATTTT. This translates into CASSQAPLAGGTDTQYF.